This T cell receptor (beta chain) was recorded in a study of tumor-infiltrating lymphocytes in glioblastoma multiforme. Findings and caveats of the study: T cells were not sorted into functional subsets. Just one glioblastoma patient contributed to the TCR-mutation comparison.

This clonotype is labeled as large. The antigen is not known. TCRB libraries came from RNA via three nested multiplex PCR rounds. TCRdb itself ran the multiplex PCR reads through MiXCR, one entry per CDR3 protein. Altogether some 15,000 distinct CDR3 sequences are present, roughly two thirds being singletons, with the ten largest covering over 35%. Sequencing was carried out using brain tumor tissue. This TCR was recovered from a male donor with glioblastoma.

The CDR3 DNA follows: TGCAGTGCCACACCAGTGGGTAACTATGGCTACACCTTC. Protein: CSATPVGNYGYTF. The rearrangement joins TRBV20-1 to TRBJ1-2; no definite D call. Germline CDR1 DFQATT, CDR2 SNEGSKA (reference sequence). The V and J ends lost 6 bases and 1 base respectively, with 12 bases between them. The CDR3 runs to 13 residues.